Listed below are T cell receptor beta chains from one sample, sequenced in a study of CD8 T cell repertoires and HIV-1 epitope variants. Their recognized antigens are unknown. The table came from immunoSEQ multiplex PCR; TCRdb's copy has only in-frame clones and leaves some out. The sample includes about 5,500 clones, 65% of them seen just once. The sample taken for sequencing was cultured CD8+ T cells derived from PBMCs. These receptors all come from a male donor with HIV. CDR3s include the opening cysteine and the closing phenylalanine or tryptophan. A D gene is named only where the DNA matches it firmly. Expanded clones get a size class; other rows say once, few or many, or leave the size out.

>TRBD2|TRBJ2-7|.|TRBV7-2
TGTGCCAGCAGCTTAATAAGCGGGAGTTCTCACGAGCAGTACTTC
CASSLISGSSHEQYF
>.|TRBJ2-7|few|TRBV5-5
TGTGCCAGCAGCTTGGAAGCATATCAGGGCGAGCAGTACTTC
CASSLEAYQGEQYF
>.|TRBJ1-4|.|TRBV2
TGTGCCAGCAGTATGGGCTCACAGAGAAGGGATGAAAAACTGTTTTTT
CASSMGSQRRDEKLFF
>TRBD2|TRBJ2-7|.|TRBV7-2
TGTGCCAGCAGCTTGGGGAGGGACCATACCTACGAGCAGTACTTC
CASSLGRDHTYEQYF
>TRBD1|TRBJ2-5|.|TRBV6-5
TGTGCCAGCAGTTACCTAACCGGGACAGGGGCAGAGACCCAGTACTTC
CASSYLTGTGAETQYF
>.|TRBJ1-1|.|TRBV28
TGTGCCAGCAGAATCAAACCGAACACTGAAGCTTTCTTT
CASRIKPNTEAFF
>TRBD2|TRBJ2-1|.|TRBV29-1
TGCAGCGTTGATGAACTAGCGGGAGATGAGCAGTTCTTC
CSVDELAGDEQFF
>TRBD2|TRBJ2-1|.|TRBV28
TGTGCCAGCAGTGTGAGCGGGATCCTTTTCCATGAGCAGTTCTTC
CASSVSGILFHEQFF
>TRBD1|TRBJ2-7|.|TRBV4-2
TGTGCCAGCAGCCGAGGACAGGGGGCGAGCTACGAGCAGTACTTC
CASSRGQGASYEQYF
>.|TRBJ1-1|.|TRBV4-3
TGCGCCAGCAGCCAAGAGCTGAACACTGAAGCTTTCTTT
CASSQELNTEAFF
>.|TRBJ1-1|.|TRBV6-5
TGTGCCAGCAGTTACAACGCCTTCGGGCCAGTCACTGAAGCTTTCTTT
CASSYNAFGPVTEAFF
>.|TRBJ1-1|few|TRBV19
TGTGCCAGTAACACAGGGCTGGGAACTGAAGCTTTCTTT
CASNTGLGTEAFF
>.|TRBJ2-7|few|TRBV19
TGTGCCAGTAGTATCTCCGGGACGCAGACCTACGAGCAGTACTTC
CASSISGTQTYEQYF
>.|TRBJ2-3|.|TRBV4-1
TGCGCCAGCAGCCAAGTGGGCAGGGCCGATACGCAGTATTTT
CASSQVGRADTQYF
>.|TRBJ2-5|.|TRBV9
TGTGCCAGCAGCTCCGCCGGGATAGATCAAGAGACCCAGTACTTC
CASSSAGIDQETQYF